Below are 32 T cell receptor beta chains sequenced from a single sample in a study of T cell repertoires in cytomegalovirus infection. From the reads, TCRdb called clonotypes with MiXCR, one entry per CDR3 protein. The sample has 100,000 to 150,000 distinct CDR3 sequences; 25% to 35% are singletons. The antigens of these receptors remain unknown. The source material was CD8+ T cells from cultured PBMCs, sampled from culture after CMV antigen stimulation. These receptors originate from a human donor in good health (CMV status not recorded). Some clones in this sample may be carry-over from other donors' samples.

The gene calls are TRBV9 and TRBJ2-2; 7 bases map to TRBD1. Germline lookup yields CDR1 SGDLS and CDR2 YYNGEE. Trimming at V came to 0 bases and at J to 5 bases, leaving 4 bases not matched to a gene. The CDR3 spans 15 residues. CDR3 loop: CASSVVQGPTGELFF. The CDR3 DNA reads TGTGCCAGCAGCGTAGTACAGGGGCCGACCGGGGAGCTGTTTTTT.

V gene TRBV7-6 combines with J gene TRBJ2-7; TRBD1 is a possible D gene (6 bases). Looked up from germline, CDR1 is SGHVS and CDR2 is FNYEAQ. V dropped 1 base and J dropped 0 bases, with 10 bases sitting between them. The CDR3 is made up of 15 amino acids. The CDR3 protein is CASSLERTVSYEQYF. The DNA of the CDR3 is TGTGCCAGCAGCTTAGAGAGGACAGTCTCCTACGAGCAGTACTTC. Variable domain in full (rest from reference TRBV7-6 and TRBJ2-7): GAGVSQSPRYKVTKRGQDVALRCDPISGHVSLYWYRQALGQGPEFLTYFNYEAQQDKSGLPNDRFSAERPEGSISTLTIQRTEQRDSAMYRCASSLERTVSYEQYFGPGTRLTVT.

J is TRBJ2-1 and V is TRBV20-1; TRBD1 or TRBD2 may be the D gene (6 bases each). There are 14 residues in the CDR3. The V and J ends lost 0 bases and 8 bases respectively, with 14 bases between them. The V gene's germline CDR1 is DFQATT and CDR2 SNEGSKA (reference sequence). DNA of the CDR3: TGCAGTGCTAGAGATTGGAACAGGGACTATGAGCAGTTCTTC. Amino acids: CSARDWNRDYEQFF.

This clonotype was seen more than once but under ten times. This chain connects TRBV7-2 to TRBJ2-5; no firm D call. Trimming shortened V by 0 bases and J by 1 base, and 12 bases separated the two germline ends. This CDR3 region has 16 residues. Germline CDR1 and CDR2: SGHTA and FQGNSA. CDR3 sequence: CASSLASVGIQETQYF. The CDR3 DNA reads as TGTGCCAGCAGCTTAGCATCCGTAGGGATCCAAGAGACCCAGTACTTC.

This clonotype occurred a few times. The CDR3 sequence is CASSWGTGDFGNTIYF. The CDR3 DNA sequence: TGCGCCAGCAGCTGGGGGACAGGGGACTTTGGAAACACCATATATTTT. The chain carries TRBV5-1 and TRBJ1-3; 10 bases line up with TRBD1. CDR3 length: 16 amino acids. The trim removed 3 bases at V and 3 bases at J, leaving 6 bases unmatched. Looked up from germline, CDR1 is SGHRS and CDR2 is YFSETQ.

J is TRBJ2-1 and V is TRBV12-3 or TRBV12-4, with D perhaps being TRBD1 or TRBD2 (5 bases each). Trimming cost V 3 bases and J 14 bases, with 11 bases left between them. CDR3 size: 11 residues. The CDR3 bases are TGTGCCAGCAGTTTCGGGGAAGGGGAGTTCTTC. Translated, it gives CASSFGEGEFF.

V is TRBV7-3 and J is TRBJ1-5; unclear D gene. Trimming left V 2 bases short and J 5 bases short, with 7 bases between. CDR1 is SGHTA and CDR2 is FQGTGA in the germline V gene. This CDR3 region has 13 residues. The chain's CDR3 is CASSLAADQPQHF. The CDR3 bases are TGTGCCAGCAGCTTAGCAGCGGATCAGCCCCAGCATTTT.

This clonotype was observed a handful of times. The rearrangement uses TRBV7-9 and TRBJ2-7, with 9 positions matching TRBD1. Per the germline V gene, CDR1 is SEHNR and CDR2 is FQNEAQ (reference sequence). The CDR3 length is 14 residues. Trimming at V came to 5 bases and at J to 7 bases, leaving 9 bases not matched to a gene. CDR3: CASSPPGTGKEQYF. CDR3 nucleotide sequence: TGTGCCAGCAGCCCCCCGGGGACAGGGAAGGAGCAGTACTTC.

The rearrangement joins TRBV27 to TRBJ2-1; D might be TRBD1 or TRBD2, each matching 5 bases. Germline assignment: CDR1 MNHEY and CDR2 SMNVEV (reference sequence). The V end lost 5 bases, the J end lost 2 bases, and 7 bases lay between the germline ends. This CDR3 contains 13 residues. The CDR3, as DNA: TGTGCCAGCAGTACGGGACCCTACAATGAGCAGTTCTTC. Translated, it gives CASSTGPYNEQFF.

This clonotype was detected many times. The CDR3 nucleotides are TGTGCCAGCAGCCCTAGTGGGGGGCAGGCCTATGGCTACACCTTC. It translates to CASSPSGGQAYGYTF. The V and J genes are TRBV7-2 and TRBJ1-2; D may be TRBD1 (6 bases). Germline CDR1 SGHTA, CDR2 FQGNSA. V lost 5 bases and J 4 bases, leaving 17 bases between the germline ends. This CDR3 comprises 15 residues.

This clonotype occurred a few times. V gene TRBV6-2 or TRBV6-3 combines with J gene TRBJ1-1, with D perhaps TRBD1 (6 bases). Germline lookup yields CDR1 MNHEY and CDR2 SVGEGT. V lost 8 bases to trimming and J lost 5 bases, with 15 bases between them. The CDR3 has 13 residues. The CDR3 region is CASSDSSTTEAFF. CDR3 sequence (DNA): TGTGCCAGCTCGGACAGCTCAACAACTGAAGCTTTCTTT.

This chain connects TRBV6-6 to TRBJ1-4; 9 bases match TRBD1. The CDR3 is made up of 15 amino acids. Germline V lookup: CDR1 MNHNY, CDR2 SVGAGI (reference sequence). V shed 7 bases and J 7 bases; nucleotides not matched to a gene: 10. CDR3 bases: TGTGCCAGCACCACGACAGGGGGGGTATCTGAAAAACTGTTTTTT. Encoded protein: CASTTTGGVSEKLFF.

This clonotype was counted between two and nine times. The CDR3 loop is CASKETVSNQPQHF. The CDR3 DNA reads as TGTGCCAGCAAAGAGACGGTTAGCAATCAGCCCCAGCATTTT. This chain links TRBV6-2 or TRBV6-3 with TRBJ1-5; D is undetermined. V was pared by 7 bases and J by 0 bases, with 10 bases between. The V gene's germline CDR1 is MNHEY and CDR2 SVGEGT. This CDR3 has 14 amino acids.

The chain couples TRBV29-1 to TRBJ2-7; 9 bases fit TRBD2. Germline V gives CDR1 SQVTM, CDR2 ANQGSEA. This CDR3 is built from 13 residues. After removal of 4 bases from V and 6 bases from J, the junction contained 7 bases not matched to a gene. The DNA of the CDR3 is TGCAGCGTTGCTAGCGGGGAGCTCCGCGAGCAGTACTTC. Amino acids: CSVASGELREQYF.

Only a few counts were recorded for this clonotype. J is TRBJ2-5 and V is TRBV18; D is unclear. Looked up from germline, CDR1 is KGHSH and CDR2 is LQKENI. Trimming removed 4 bases at V and 7 bases at J, with 19 bases between. The CDR3 covers 15 residues. CDR3 in DNA: TGTGCCAGCTCACTGTTCGGCGGCAGCGTAGGGACCCAGTACTTC. Translation: CASSLFGGSVGTQYF.

V and J are TRBV13 and TRBJ2-1, with TRBD2 as a possible D gene (6 bases). The germline V and J ends were trimmed by 3 bases and 5 bases, with 8 bases remaining between them. The V gene's germline CDR1 is PRHDT and CDR2 FYEKMQ (reference sequence). The CDR3 covers 13 residues. The CDR3 spells CASSFGLNNEQFF. The CDR3 DNA reads TGTGCCAGCAGCTTCGGACTAAACAATGAGCAGTTCTTC.

This clonotype occurred a few times. The CDR3 here is CASSPTSGGGYEQYF. DNA for the CDR3: TGTGCCAGCAGCCCGACTAGCGGGGGAGGCTACGAGCAGTACTTC. The gene calls are TRBV7-2 and TRBJ2-7, with TRBD2 matching 12 bases. CDR1 and CDR2 (germline): SGHTA, FQGNSA. The CDR3 has 15 amino acids. Trimming at V came to 5 bases and at J to 3 bases, leaving 5 bases not matched to a gene. Filled out from reference TRBV7-2 and TRBJ2-7, the complete variable domain reads GAGVSQSPSNKVTEKGKDVELRCDPISGHTALYWYRQSLGQGLEFLIYFQGNSAPDKSGLPSDRFSAERTGGSVSTLTIQRTQQEDSAVYLCASSPTSGGGYEQYFGPGTRLTVT.

Ten or more counts support this clonotype. The chain joins TRBV2 to TRBJ1-6; perhaps TRBD1 as D (6 bases). Germline values: CDR1 SNHLY, CDR2 FYNNEI. This CDR3 spans 14 amino acids. The V end lost 9 bases, the J end lost 0 bases, and 9 bases lay between the germline ends. The CDR3 DNA reads as TGTGCCAGTGCGGACAGCTCCTATAATTCACCCCTCCACTTT. Its protein product is CASADSSYNSPLHF.

This clonotype has a single count. The chain uses TRBV29-1 and TRBJ1-5, with 9 bases identical to TRBD1. The germline V gene has CDR1 SQVTM and CDR2 ANQGSEA. Losses at the gene ends were 4 bases for V and 5 bases for J; bases not matched to a gene: 3. The CDR3 is 13 amino acids. Written as DNA, the CDR3 is TGCAGCGTTGCGACAGGGGGAGATCAGCCCCAGCATTTT. Translated, it gives CSVATGGDQPQHF.

V gene TRBV11-1 combines with J gene TRBJ1-1, with D perhaps matching TRBD1 (5 bases). Germline-derived CDR1 and CDR2 are SGHAT and FQDESV (reference sequence). CDR3 length: 16 amino acids. The V end was cut by 5 bases, the J end by 1 base, with 17 bases between. CDR3 DNA: TGTGCCAGCAGCCCCCCCGGGGGTGTGGAGAACACTGAAGCTTTCTTT. Translating it yields CASSPPGGVENTEAFF.

The chain employs TRBV6-1 and TRBJ2-7; D call uncertain. The CDR3 is 13 amino acids. V lost 5 bases to trimming and J lost 6 bases, with 14 bases between them. Germline lookup yields CDR1 MNHNS and CDR2 SASEGT. Here the CDR3 DNA reads TGTGCCAGCAGTTTTCAGGCTTTCTCCGAGCAGTACTTC. Amino acids: CASSFQAFSEQYF.

This clonotype was seen a few times. The chain links TRBV4-3 to TRBJ1-5, with D uncertain. Trimming removed 0 bases at V and 8 bases at J, with 11 bases between. The germline V gene encodes CDR1 LGHNA and CDR2 YSLEER. The CDR3 contains 14 residues. The CDR3 nucleotides read TGCGCCAGCAGCCAAGATATGTCCGTTGAGCCCCAGCATTTT. Translated: CASSQDMSVEPQHF.

The rearrangement uses TRBV27 and TRBJ2-3, with D unresolved. The CDR3 spans 18 residues. Trimming took off 2 bases at V and 0 bases at J, with 18 bases between the two ends. The germline V gene has CDR1 MNHEY and CDR2 SMNVEV (reference sequence). The CDR3 bases are TGTGCCAGCAGTTTAACGCTCGGCACAGTCAAGAGCACAGATACGCAGTATTTT. It is translated as CASSLTLGTVKSTDTQYF.

The rearrangement links TRBV13 to TRBJ1-1; D gene uncertain. The V end lost 5 bases, the J end lost 5 bases, and 18 bases lay between the germline ends. Germline V gene data show CDR1 as PRHDT and CDR2 as FYEKMQ (reference sequence). The CDR3 is 15 residues long. The CDR3 region is CASSKTGGLWTEAFF. CDR3 bases: TGTGCCAGCAGCAAGACTGGTGGACTGTGGACTGAAGCTTTCTTT.

The chain couples TRBV19 to TRBJ1-2, with a tentative D call TRBD1 (6 bases). V was cut by 7 bases and J by 4 bases, with 16 bases left in between. Germline V gives CDR1 LNHDA, CDR2 SQIVND (reference sequence). CDR3 length equals 14 residues. CDR3 amino acids: CASTSLTGVYGYTF. The CDR3 DNA follows: TGTGCCAGTACCTCCCTGACAGGCGTCTATGGCTACACCTTC.

With respect to this clonotype: This clone may be a read error of a much larger clone one base away. This chain joins TRBV7-6 and TRBJ2-7; D gene unclear. The CDR3 consists of 12 residues. Germline V gene data show CDR1 as SGHVS and CDR2 as FNYEAQ. CDR3 residues: CASGLRVDEQYF. DNA for the CDR3: TGTGCCAGCGGCTTACGGGTCGACGAGCAGTACTTC.

CDR3 nucleotides: TGTGCCAGCAGGGCGCCGACAGGGAGACAAGAGACCCAGTACTTC. Translating it yields CASRAPTGRQETQYF. The chain carries TRBV6-1 and TRBJ2-5; 7 nucleotides align to TRBD1. CDR3 length: 15 amino acids. Trimming removed 6 bases from V and 2 bases from J; junction bases left unmatched: 9. The germline CDR1 and CDR2 sequences are MNHNS and SASEGT.

V gene TRBV4-2 combines with J gene TRBJ1-3; TRBD1 is a possible D gene (5 bases). This CDR3 contains 19 residues. Germline V gene data show CDR1 as LGHNA and CDR2 as YNFKEQ. The V end lost 1 base, the J end lost 2 bases, and 21 bases lay between the germline ends. Here the CDR3 reads CASSQALSGTEGPGNTIYF. The CDR3 nucleotides are TGTGCCAGCAGCCAAGCTCTATCCGGGACGGAGGGCCCTGGAAACACCATATATTTT.

This clonotype has only a few counts. At one end, the junction sequence differs from germline, possibly due to a read error. The CDR3 coding sequence is TGTGCCAGCAGTGAAGCAAGTGACCTCTGTAGCTTC. Residues: CASSEASDLCSF. The rearrangement joins TRBV2 to TRBJ2-1; no firm D call. In germline, CDR1 is SNHLY, CDR2 FYNNEI. This CDR3 is built from 12 residues.

The rearrangement joins TRBV7-9 to TRBJ2-1; D possibly matches TRBD1 or TRBD2 (7 bases each). The V gene lost 5 bases and the J gene lost 4 bases, with 12 bases spanning the gap. CDR1 is SEHNR and CDR2 is FQNEAQ in the germline V gene (reference sequence). The CDR3 sequence is 14 residues long. CDR3 coding DNA: TGTGCCAGCAGCGGGGGGGGACAGTACAATGAGCAGTTCTTC. Amino acids: CASSGGGQYNEQFF. The complete variable domain, with remaining parts taken from reference TRBV7-9 and TRBJ2-1, reads DTGVSQNPRHKITKRGQNVTFRCDPISEHNRLYWYRQTLGQGPEFLTYFQNEAQLEKSRLLSDRFSAERPKGSFSTLEIQRTEQGDSAMYLCASSGGGQYNEQFFGPGTRLTVL.

V is TRBV4-1 and J is TRBJ2-3, with TRBD2 matching 13 bases. CDR1 and CDR2 from the germline V gene are MGHRA and YSYEKL. V trimming: 6 bases; J trimming: 0 bases; junction bases outside the gene matches: 9. This CDR3 has 18 amino acids. CDR3 region: CASSMWTSGGLSTDTQYF. CDR3 sequence (DNA): TGCGCCAGCAGTATGTGGACTAGCGGGGGCCTTAGCACAGATACGCAGTATTTT.

This clonotype was detected a few times. V is TRBV7-3 and J is TRBJ1-1; D not resolved. Looked up from germline, CDR1 is SGHTA and CDR2 is FQGTGA. Trimming stripped 0 bases from V and 4 bases from J, with 6 bases between. CDR3 size: 13 residues. CDR3 residues: CASSLTASTEAFF. The CDR3 DNA is TGTGCCAGCAGCTTAACGGCTAGCACTGAAGCTTTCTTT. Using reference TRBV7-3 and TRBJ1-1 for the parts outside the CDR3, the full variable domain is GAGVSQTPSNKVTEKGKYVELRCDPISGHTALYWYRQSLGQGPEFLIYFQGTGAADDSGLPNDRFFAVRPEGSVSTLKIQRTERGDSAVYLCASSLTASTEAFFGQGTRLTVV.